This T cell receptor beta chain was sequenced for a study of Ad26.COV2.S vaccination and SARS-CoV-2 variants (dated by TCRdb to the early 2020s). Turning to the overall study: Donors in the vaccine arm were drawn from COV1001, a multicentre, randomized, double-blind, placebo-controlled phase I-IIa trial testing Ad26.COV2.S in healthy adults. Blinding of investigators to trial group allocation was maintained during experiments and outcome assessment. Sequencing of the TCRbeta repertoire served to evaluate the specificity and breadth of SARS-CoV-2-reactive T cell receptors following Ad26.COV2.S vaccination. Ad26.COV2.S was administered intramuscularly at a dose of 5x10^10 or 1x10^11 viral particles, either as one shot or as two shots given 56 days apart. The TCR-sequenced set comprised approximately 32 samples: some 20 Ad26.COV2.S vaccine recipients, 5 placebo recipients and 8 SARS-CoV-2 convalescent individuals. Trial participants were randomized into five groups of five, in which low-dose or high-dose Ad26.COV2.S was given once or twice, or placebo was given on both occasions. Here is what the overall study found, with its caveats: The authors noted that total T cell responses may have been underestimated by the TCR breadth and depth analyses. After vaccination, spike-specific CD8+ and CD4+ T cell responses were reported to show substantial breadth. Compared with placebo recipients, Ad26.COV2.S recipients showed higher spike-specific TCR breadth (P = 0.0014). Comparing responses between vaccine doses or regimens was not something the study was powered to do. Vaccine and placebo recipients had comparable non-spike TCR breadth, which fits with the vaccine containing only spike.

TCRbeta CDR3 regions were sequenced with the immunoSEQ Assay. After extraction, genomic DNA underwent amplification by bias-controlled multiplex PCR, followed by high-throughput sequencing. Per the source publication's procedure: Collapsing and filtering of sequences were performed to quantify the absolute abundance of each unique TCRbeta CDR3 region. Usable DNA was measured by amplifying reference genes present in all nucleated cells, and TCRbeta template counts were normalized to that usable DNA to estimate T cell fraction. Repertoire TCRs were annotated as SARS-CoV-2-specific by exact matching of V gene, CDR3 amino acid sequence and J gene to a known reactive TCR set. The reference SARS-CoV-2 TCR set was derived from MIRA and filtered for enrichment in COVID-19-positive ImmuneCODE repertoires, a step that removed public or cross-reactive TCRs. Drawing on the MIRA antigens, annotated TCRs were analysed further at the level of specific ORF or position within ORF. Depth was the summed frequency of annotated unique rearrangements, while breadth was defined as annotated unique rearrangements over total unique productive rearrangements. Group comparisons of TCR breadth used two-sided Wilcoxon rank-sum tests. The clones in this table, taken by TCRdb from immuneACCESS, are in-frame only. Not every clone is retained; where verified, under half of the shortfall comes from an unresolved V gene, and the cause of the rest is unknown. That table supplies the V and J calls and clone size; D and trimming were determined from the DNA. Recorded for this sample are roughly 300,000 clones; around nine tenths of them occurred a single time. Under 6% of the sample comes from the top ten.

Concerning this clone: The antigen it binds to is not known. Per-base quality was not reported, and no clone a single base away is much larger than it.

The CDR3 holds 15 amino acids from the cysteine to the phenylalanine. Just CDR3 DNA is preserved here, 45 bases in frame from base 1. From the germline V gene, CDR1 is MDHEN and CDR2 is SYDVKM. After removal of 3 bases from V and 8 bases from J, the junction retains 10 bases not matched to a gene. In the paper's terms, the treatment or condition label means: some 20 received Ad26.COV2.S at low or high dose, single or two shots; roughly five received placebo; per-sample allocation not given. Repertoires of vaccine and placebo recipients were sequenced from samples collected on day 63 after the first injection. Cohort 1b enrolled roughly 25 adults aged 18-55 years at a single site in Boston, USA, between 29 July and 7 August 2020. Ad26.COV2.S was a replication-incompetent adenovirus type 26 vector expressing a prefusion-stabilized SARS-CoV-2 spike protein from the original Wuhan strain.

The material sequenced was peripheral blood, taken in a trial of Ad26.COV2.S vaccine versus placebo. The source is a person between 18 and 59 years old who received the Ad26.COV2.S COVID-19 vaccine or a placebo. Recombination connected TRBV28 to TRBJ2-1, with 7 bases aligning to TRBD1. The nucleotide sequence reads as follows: TGTGCCAGCAGTTTCTCGGGACAGAGACTTGATGAGCAGTTCTTC. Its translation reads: CASSFSGQRLDEQFF.